Following are 13 T cell receptor beta chains from one sample sequenced in a study of shared clonotypes between healthy human individuals. Here immunoSEQ multiplex PCR was the method, and the copy in TCRdb shows in-frame clones only, minus some. This table has some 2,100,000 clones, approximately 94% appearing once. Naive CD8 cells lacked CD45RO and underwent positive selection for CCR7, leaving out terminally differentiated effector memory CD45RA+ cells. What was sequenced was naive CD8+ T cells from PBMCs. Receptor source: a man younger than 35 in good health. Some clones in this sample may be carry-over from other donors' samples.

The chain couples TRBV5-6 to TRBJ2-1; TRBD1 matches 10 bases. Germline V lookup: CDR1 SGHDT, CDR2 YYEEEE. V was pared by 2 bases and J by 6 bases, with 2 bases of the junction left unmatched. This CDR3 is 14 amino acids long. The CDR3 loop reads CASSFGTGVNEQFF. The CDR3 DNA follows: TGTGCCAGCAGCTTTGGGACAGGGGTCAATGAGCAGTTCTTC.

CDR3 in amino acids: CARTLGVGEGTDTQYF. The CDR3 bases are TGTGCCAGAACCCTAGGGGTGGGAGAGGGGACAGATACGCAGTATTTT. The chain links TRBV2 to TRBJ2-3; D tentatively reads TRBD1 or TRBD2 (5 bases each). This CDR3 spans 16 amino acids. With 9 bases removed from V and 3 bases from J, the gap between germline ends came to 22 bases. The germline gives CDR1 SNHLY, CDR2 FYNNEI.

This clone showed up just a few times. The chain recombines TRBV7-9 with TRBJ1-2; the D gene is possibly TRBD1 (6 bases). Germline loops: CDR1 SEHNR, CDR2 FQNEAQ (reference sequence). With 1 base removed from V and 4 bases from J, the gap between germline ends came to 16 bases. The CDR3 contains 16 residues. Here the CDR3 DNA reads TGTGCCAGCAGCTTAGAAGGTGGGGGCCCTCCCTATGGCTACACCTTC. Translating it yields CASSLEGGGPPYGYTF.

The chain joins TRBV7-2 to TRBJ2-1; D call uncertain. The CDR3 contains 16 residues. Trimming cost V 0 bases and J 13 bases, with 22 bases left between them. The germline gives CDR1 SGHTA, CDR2 FQGNSA. This chain's CDR3 is CASSLALRKRHDGQFF. CDR3 in DNA: TGTGCCAGCAGCTTAGCCCTCAGGAAGCGCCACGATGGCCAGTTCTTC.

This clone was detected once. The chain recombines TRBV11-3 with TRBJ2-1; the match to TRBD2 covers 9 bases. The CDR3 covers 15 residues. J was trimmed by 4 bases and V by 4 bases; bases with no gene match: 5. Germline CDR1 and CDR2: SGHNT and YENEEA. This CDR3 reads CASSSGLAEYNEQFF. In DNA, the CDR3 is TGTGCCAGCAGCTCGGGACTAGCTGAGTACAATGAGCAGTTCTTC. The full variable domain, rest sourced from reference TRBV11-3 and TRBJ2-1, is EAGVVQSPRYKIIEKKQPVAFWCNPISGHNTLYWYLQNLGQGPELLIRYENEEAVDDSQLPKDRFSAERLKGVDSTLKIQPAELGDSAVYLCASSSGLAEYNEQFFGPGTRLTVL.

The chain employs TRBV14 and TRBJ1-3, with 7 bases lining up with TRBD1. V trimming: 5 bases; J trimming: 0 bases; junction bases outside the gene matches: 10. Germline-derived CDR1 and CDR2 are SGHDN and FVKESK. This CDR3 has 17 residues. The CDR3 protein is CASSKLRGQSSGNTIYF. DNA for the CDR3: TGTGCCAGCAGCAAATTAAGGGGACAGAGCTCTGGAAACACCATATATTTT.

The chain carries TRBV27 and TRBJ2-1, with D possibly matching TRBD2 (6 bases). The germline V gene encodes CDR1 MNHEY and CDR2 SMNVEV (reference sequence). V was cut by 5 bases and J by 9 bases, with 23 bases left in between. CDR3 length equals 16 residues. The CDR3 DNA is TGTGCCAGCAGTCCGAGTGGGGGACTGTTTTTAGGTGAGCAGTTCTTC. Its protein product is CASSPSGGLFLGEQFF.

This clone showed up just once. The chain employs TRBV9 and TRBJ2-1; 7 positions match TRBD1. This CDR3 contains 14 residues. With 4 bases clipped from V and 3 bases from J, the junction kept 4 bases outside the gene matches. Germline V gene lookup returns CDR1 SGDLS and CDR2 YYNGEE. This CDR3 is CASSSRDSYNEQFF. CDR3 nucleotide sequence: TGTGCCAGCAGCTCCCGGGACAGCTACAATGAGCAGTTCTTC.

J is TRBJ2-7 and V is TRBV30, with 12 bases matching TRBD2. Germline loops: CDR1 GTSNPN, CDR2 SVGIG (reference sequence). J gave up 2 bases and V 8 bases, and 4 bases lay outside the gene matches. CDR3 length equals 13 residues. CDR3 residues: CALLAGGPYEQYF. DNA of the CDR3: TGTGCCCTACTAGCGGGAGGCCCCTACGAGCAGTACTTC.

The chain carries TRBV7-9 and TRBJ2-5, with TRBD2 matching 7 bases. Germline CDR1 SEHNR, CDR2 FQNEAQ (reference sequence). The CDR3 contains 16 residues. The V gene end was trimmed by 5 bases and the J gene end by 0 bases; junction bases not matched to a gene: 9. CDR3 nucleotides: TGTGCCAGCAGCCTAGGGGCTAGCGGTTACCAAGAGACCCAGTACTTC. Encoded protein: CASSLGASGYQETQYF. The whole variable domain, filled in from reference TRBV7-9 and TRBJ2-5, reads DTGVSQNPRHKITKRGQNVTFRCDPISEHNRLYWYRQTLGQGPEFLTYFQNEAQLEKSRLLSDRFSAERPKGSFSTLEIQRTEQGDSAMYLCASSLGASGYQETQYFGPGTRLLVL.

This chain's CDR3 is CASSSRASSYNEQFF. CDR3 in DNA: TGTGCCAGCTCCTCCCGGGCTAGCTCTTACAATGAGCAGTTCTTC. The chain couples TRBV6-6 to TRBJ2-1, with D possibly matching TRBD2 (5 bases). V gave up 8 bases and J gave up 4 bases, with 18 bases separating them. CDR3 length equals 15 residues. The germline V gene encodes CDR1 MNHNY and CDR2 SVGAGI (reference sequence).

The chain has TRBV30 and TRBJ2-1; possible D gene TRBD2, 6 bases. V was clipped by 7 bases and J by 3 bases, with 13 bases between them. The CDR3 sequence is 13 residues long. Germline V gene lookup returns CDR1 GTSNPN and CDR2 SVGIG (reference sequence). This chain's CDR3 is CASDWDFYNEQFF. CDR3 sequence (DNA): TGTGCCTCTGACTGGGACTTCTACAATGAGCAGTTCTTC.

This chain links TRBV7-9 with TRBJ1-2; 8 bases are a match to TRBD1. After removal of 5 bases from V and 5 bases from J, the junction contained 16 bases not matched to a gene. The CDR3 sequence is 17 residues long. Germline CDR1 reads SEHNR; CDR2 reads FQNEAQ (reference sequence). CDR3 residues: CASSARKTEDRGYGYTF. Written as DNA, the CDR3 is TGTGCCAGCAGCGCGCGCAAAACGGAAGACAGGGGATATGGCTACACCTTC. Full variable domain (remainder filled in from reference TRBV7-9 and TRBJ1-2): DTGVSQNPRHKITKRGQNVTFRCDPISEHNRLYWYRQTLGQGPEFLTYFQNEAQLEKSRLLSDRFSAERPKGSFSTLEIQRTEQGDSAMYLCASSARKTEDRGYGYTFGSGTRLTVV.